The 26 T cell receptor beta chains in this list originate from one sample, sequenced in a study of blood T cell repertoires in COVID-19. This table comes from immunoSEQ multiplex PCR, and its TCRdb copy is limited to in-frame clones, with some not included. In the table there are approximately 260,000 clones, roughly 80% of which are singletons. What was sequenced was peripheral blood. The receptors were gathered from a woman of 80 years or more with active or convalescent COVID-19.

This clone appeared a single time. The chain recombines TRBV20-1 with TRBJ2-5; D is possibly TRBD2 (6 bases). The ends were cut back, 3 bases at V and 5 bases at J, with 13 bases in the middle. Germline V lookup: CDR1 DFQATT, CDR2 SNEGSKA (reference sequence). The CDR3 loop spans 13 amino acids. DNA of the CDR3: TGCAGTGCTAGTCGGGATGGGGGGGAGACCCAGTACTTC. It translates to CSASRDGGETQYF.

This clone was detected once. J is TRBJ1-4 and V is TRBV11-2; TRBD1 matches 8 bases. The CDR3 consists of 15 residues. CDR1 and CDR2 (germline): SGHAT, FQNNGV. Trimming cost V 2 bases and J 8 bases; bases outside gene matches: 7. CDR3 sequence reads: CASSLTQGAYEKLFF. Here the CDR3 DNA reads TGTGCCAGCAGCTTAACGCAGGGGGCTTACGAAAAACTGTTTTTT.

This rearrangement joins TRBV10-2 to TRBJ2-7; 12 nucleotides align to TRBD2. V trimming: 2 bases; J trimming: 2 bases; junction bases outside the gene matches: 13. Germline CDR1 is WSHSY and CDR2 is SAAADI. CDR3 length: 19 residues. This CDR3 reads CASSEAWASGRGRTYEQYF. CDR3 DNA sequence: TGCGCCAGCAGTGAGGCCTGGGCTAGCGGGAGGGGACGCACCTACGAGCAGTACTTC.

The rearrangement links TRBV28 to TRBJ2-1, with TRBD2 identical over 7 bases. The CDR3 contains 14 residues. Germline V lookup: CDR1 MDHEN, CDR2 SYDVKM. Trimming at V came to 6 bases and at J to 8 bases, leaving 10 bases not matched to a gene. CDR3 coding DNA: TGTGCCAGCAGCCCCCCTGGGAGGGTCTATGAGCAGTTCTTC. Translating gives CASSPPGRVYEQFF.

Concerning this clone itself: The sample has other DNA sequences that encode this CDR3 too. V gene TRBV7-9 combines with J gene TRBJ2-7; the match to TRBD1 covers 8 bases. Germline V CDR1 and CDR2: SEHNR, FQNEAQ (reference sequence). The CDR3 spans 14 residues. V was clipped by 5 bases and J by 2 bases; unmatched bases: 5. This CDR3 is CASSTGTGTYEQYF. In nucleotides, the CDR3 is TGTGCCAGCAGCACCGGGACAGGTACCTACGAGCAGTACTTC.

Only a few counts were recorded for this clone. The chain carries TRBV19 and TRBJ1-2; TRBD1 matches 9 bases. The CDR3 has 16 residues. With 3 bases clipped from V and 0 bases from J, the junction kept 5 bases outside the gene matches. The germline CDR1 and CDR2 sequences are LNHDA and SQIVND (reference sequence). The DNA for the CDR3 is TGTGCCAGTAGTATCTCAACAGGGGGCACTAACTATGGCTACACCTTC. Its translation is CASSISTGGTNYGYTF.

V usage is TRBV6-2 or TRBV6-3 and J usage is TRBJ1-1; 10 nucleotides align to TRBD1. V lost 5 bases, J lost 1 base, and 7 bases stayed unmatched. This CDR3 contains 16 residues. CDR1 MNHEY and CDR2 SVGEGT come from the germline V gene. CDR3: CASSDRDRGSNTEAFF. CDR3 sequence (DNA): TGTGCCAGCAGTGACCGGGACAGGGGATCGAACACTGAAGCTTTCTTT.

The chain has TRBV18 and TRBJ1-1, with 7 bases lining up with TRBD1. CDR1 and CDR2 from the germline V gene are KGHSH and LQKENI. This CDR3 comprises 17 residues. V shed 3 bases, J shed 5 bases, and the junction held 15 bases outside the gene matches. The CDR3 sequence is CASSPRVGQGVSTEAFF. The CDR3 DNA is TGTGCCAGCTCACCCCGAGTTGGCCAGGGGGTTTCAACTGAAGCTTTCTTT.

This chain links TRBV6-5 with TRBJ2-5; 10 nucleotides agree with TRBD2. This CDR3 has 15 residues. Germline CDR1 MNHEY, CDR2 SVGAGI. Unmatched junction bases numbered 8, after V lost 7 bases and J lost 3 bases. CDR3 loop: CASKTLAGEKETQYF. CDR3 DNA: TGTGCCAGCAAGACGCTAGCGGGGGAAAAAGAGACCCAGTACTTC.

The V call is TRBV5-1, the J call TRBJ2-7, with 9 bases lining up with TRBD1. The CDR3 is made up of 16 amino acids. The trim removed 0 bases at V and 2 bases at J, leaving 6 bases unmatched. CDR1 and CDR2 from the germline V gene are SGHRS and YFSETQ. The CDR3 here is CASSLATGGVTYEQYF. CDR3 nucleotides: TGCGCCAGCAGCTTGGCGACAGGGGGAGTTACCTACGAGCAGTACTTC.

The V gene is TRBV7-8, the J gene TRBJ1-2, with D possibly TRBD1 on 5 matching bases. The germline V gene encodes CDR1 SGHVS and CDR2 FQNEAQ. This CDR3 spans 14 amino acids. V lost 3 bases and J 4 bases, leaving 12 bases between the germline ends. CDR3 coding DNA: TGTGCCAGCAGCTTGGGGGGAACAGCCTATGGCTACACCTTC. Translated, it gives CASSLGGTAYGYTF.

This rearrangement joins TRBV18 to TRBJ1-1; D remains ambiguous. Germline lookup yields CDR1 KGHSH and CDR2 LQKENI. V dropped 1 base and J dropped 1 base, with 7 bases sitting between them. The CDR3 runs to 14 residues. CDR3 region: CASSPLRENTEAFF. In DNA, the CDR3 is TGTGCCAGCTCACCACTCCGGGAGAACACTGAAGCTTTCTTT.

This sequence joins TRBV28 and TRBJ1-5; 7 nucleotides align to TRBD1. The CDR3 runs to 16 residues. J gave up 0 bases and V 2 bases, and 4 bases lay outside the gene matches. Germline V CDR1 and CDR2: MDHEN, SYDVKM. Here the CDR3 DNA reads TGTGCCAGCAGTTTAGGGACAGTCTATAGCAATCAGCCCCAGCATTTT. Amino acid sequence: CASSLGTVYSNQPQHF.

The chain has TRBV19 and TRBJ2-1, with D unresolved. Germline lookup yields CDR1 LNHDA and CDR2 SQIVND (reference sequence). Trimming stripped 7 bases from V and 0 bases from J, with 7 bases between. The CDR3 length is 13 residues. Here the CDR3 reads CASKESSYNEQFF. CDR3 in DNA: TGTGCCAGTAAGGAGAGCTCCTACAATGAGCAGTTCTTC.

This clone was detected a few times. This chain connects TRBV28 to TRBJ1-1, with 12 bases identical to TRBD1. The germline CDR1 and CDR2 sequences are MDHEN and SYDVKM. The length of the CDR3 is 16 residues. V lost 7 bases to trimming and J lost 4 bases; unmatched junction nucleotides: 10. CDR3 loop: CASTRDRGPRGTEAFF. CDR3 sequence (DNA): TGTGCCAGCACCCGGGACAGGGGGCCTCGCGGCACTGAAGCTTTCTTT.

This clone was recorded once. This chain joins TRBV24-1 and TRBJ2-1, with 11 bases matching TRBD1. The CDR3 length is 16 residues. CDR1 and CDR2 (germline): KGHDR, SFDVKD. V shed 4 bases and J 7 bases; nucleotides not matched to a gene: 8. CDR3 coding DNA: TGTGCCACCAGTGACCCGGGACAGGGGGATTTGAATGAGCAGTTCTTC. Translation: CATSDPGQGDLNEQFF.

The chain is built from TRBV2 and TRBJ1-5, with a tentative D call TRBD1 (6 bases). Germline lookup yields CDR1 SNHLY and CDR2 FYNNEI. V was shortened by 1 base and J by 3 bases, with 10 bases between the two germline ends. This CDR3 region has 15 residues. CDR3 protein: CASSEGTAINQPQHF. CDR3 DNA sequence: TGTGCCAGCAGTGAAGGGACAGCTATCAATCAGCCCCAGCATTTT.

The CDR3 DNA is TGTGCCAGTAGTGAAGGGACAGGTGGAAAACTGTTTTTT. This codes for CASSEGTGGKLFF. V is TRBV19 and J is TRBJ1-4, with 8 bases identical to TRBD1. Trimming cost V 5 bases and J 10 bases; bases outside gene matches: 6. Looked up from germline, CDR1 is LNHDA and CDR2 is SQIVND (reference sequence). This CDR3 contains 13 residues.

The CDR3 nucleotides are TGCGCCAGCAGCTTTACTTCCCCCCAGGCTGAAAAACTGTTTTTT. Protein sequence: CASSFTSPQAEKLFF. This rearrangement joins TRBV5-1 to TRBJ1-4, with D uncertain. V lost 2 bases and J lost 7, with 15 bases in between. The germline V gene encodes CDR1 SGHRS and CDR2 YFSETQ. The CDR3 runs to 15 residues.

This clone has a handful of counts. This sample also contains other DNA sequences that code for the same CDR3. The chain recombines TRBV10-3 with TRBJ2-5; 7 bases agree with TRBD1. This CDR3 comprises 14 residues. V shed 4 bases, J shed 3 bases, and the junction held 5 bases outside the gene matches. CDR1 is ENHRY and CDR2 is SYGVKD in the germline V gene. The CDR3 spells CAISGLTGEETQYF. For the CDR3, the DNA is TGTGCCATCAGTGGCCTAACAGGGGAAGAGACCCAGTACTTC.

V and J are TRBV3-1 (or the pseudogene TRBV3-2) and TRBJ2-1; TRBD1 is a possible D gene (5 bases). The length of the CDR3 is 14 residues. The V and J ends lost 7 bases and 5 bases respectively, with 15 bases between them. Germline assignment: CDR1 LGHDT and CDR2 YNNKEL (reference sequence). The CDR3 DNA follows: TGTGCCAGCACGTGGCAGGGTAATAACAATGAGCAGTTCTTC. It is translated as CASTWQGNNNEQFF.

The J gene is TRBJ1-1, the V gene TRBV10-2; tentative D call: TRBD1 (5 bases). V shed 2 bases and J shed 4 bases, with 11 bases lying between them. Germline V gene sequence: CDR1 WSHSY, CDR2 SAAADI. CDR3 size: 14 residues. CDR3 in DNA: TGCGCCAGCAGTGAGGGAGGGGACGTCACTGAAGCTTTCTTT. The encoded protein is CASSEGGDVTEAFF.

This chain connects TRBV7-9 to TRBJ1-6, with TRBD1 identical over 11 bases. Germline lookup yields CDR1 SEHNR and CDR2 FQNEAQ (reference sequence). V shed 5 bases, J shed 8 bases, and the junction held 5 bases outside the gene matches. CDR3 size: 15 residues. CDR3 bases: TGTGCCAGCAGCCTATGGACAGGGGGCGATTCACCCCTCCACTTT. It codes for CASSLWTGGDSPLHF.

The chain employs TRBV6-4 and TRBJ2-3; D perhaps matches TRBD1 (5 bases). Trimming pared 3 bases from V and 8 bases from J, leaving 12 bases between. The length of the CDR3 is 13 residues. In germline, CDR1 is MRHNA, CDR2 SNTAGT. The CDR3 here is CASSEAGQGTQYF. The CDR3 DNA reads as TGTGCCAGCAGTGAGGCTGGGCAGGGTACGCAGTATTTT.

This clone has only one observation. The chain carries TRBV28 and TRBJ1-4, with no clear D. Per the germline V gene, CDR1 is MDHEN and CDR2 is SYDVKM. The CDR3 covers 16 residues. The germline V and J ends were trimmed by 7 bases and 1 base, with 16 bases remaining between them. The CDR3: CASIKRLFLTNEKLFF. DNA of the CDR3: TGTGCCAGCATAAAGCGACTATTCTTAACTAATGAAAAACTGTTTTTT.

The chain employs TRBV11-2 and TRBJ1-6; 9 bases are a match to TRBD1. J was trimmed by 5 bases and V by 5 bases; bases with no gene match: 7. The CDR3 length is 16 residues. Germline V CDR1 and CDR2: SGHAT, FQNNGV. This CDR3 reads CASSRDRVTNNSPLHF. The CDR3 region has the DNA TGTGCCAGCAGCCGGGACAGGGTGACGAATAATTCACCCCTCCACTTT.